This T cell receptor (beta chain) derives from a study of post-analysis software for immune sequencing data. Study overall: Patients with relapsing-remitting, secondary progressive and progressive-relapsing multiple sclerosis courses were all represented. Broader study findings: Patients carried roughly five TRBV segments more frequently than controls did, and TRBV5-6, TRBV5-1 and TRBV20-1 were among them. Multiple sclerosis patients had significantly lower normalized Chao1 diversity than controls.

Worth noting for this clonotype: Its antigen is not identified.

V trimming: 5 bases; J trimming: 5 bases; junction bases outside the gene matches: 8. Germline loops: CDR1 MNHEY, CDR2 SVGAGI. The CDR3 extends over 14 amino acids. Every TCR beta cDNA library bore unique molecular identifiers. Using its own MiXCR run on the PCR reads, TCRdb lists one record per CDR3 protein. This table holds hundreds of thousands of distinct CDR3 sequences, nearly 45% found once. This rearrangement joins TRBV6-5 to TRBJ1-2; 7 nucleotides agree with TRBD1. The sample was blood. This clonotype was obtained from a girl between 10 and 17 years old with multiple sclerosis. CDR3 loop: CASSRDSSQYGYTF. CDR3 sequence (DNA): TGTGCCAGCAGTCGGGACAGTTCGCAGTATGGCTACACCTTC.